This TCR beta chain derives from a study of PD-1 blockade in classical Hodgkin lymphoma. Some clones are missing from TCRdb's copy, which holds only in-frame ones; the method was immunoSEQ multiplex PCR. The table lists under 110,000 clones, approximately 90% of them singletons. Autologous stem cell transplantation was followed by relapse in every patient, and brentuximab vedotin exposure varied. The length of the CDR3 is 16 residues. J lost 6 bases, V lost 0 bases, and 9 bases had no gene match. Germline V CDR1 and CDR2: LNHNV, YYDKDF (reference sequence). This clone has just a few counts. The chain is built from TRBV15 and TRBJ2-3; TRBD1 aligns across 7 bases. Here the sequenced sample was peripheral blood mononuclear cells (PBMCs), taken before the second cycle of nivolumab. This clonotype originated in a human donor with classical Hodgkin lymphoma. In nucleotides, the CDR3 is TGTGCCACCAGCAGAGATACAGGGGCGGTTGGCGATACGCAGTATTTT. Translation: CATSRDTGAVGDTQYF.